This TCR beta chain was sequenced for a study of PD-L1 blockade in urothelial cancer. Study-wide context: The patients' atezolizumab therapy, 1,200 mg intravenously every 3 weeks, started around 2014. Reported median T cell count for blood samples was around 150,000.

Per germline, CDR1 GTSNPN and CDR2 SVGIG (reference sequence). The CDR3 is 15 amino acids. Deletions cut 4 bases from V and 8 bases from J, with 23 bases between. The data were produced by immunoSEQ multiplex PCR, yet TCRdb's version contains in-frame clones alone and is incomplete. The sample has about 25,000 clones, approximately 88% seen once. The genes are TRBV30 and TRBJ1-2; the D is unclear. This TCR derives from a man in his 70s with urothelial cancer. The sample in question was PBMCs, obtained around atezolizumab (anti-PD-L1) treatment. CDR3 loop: CAWKPLFTVAGGYTF. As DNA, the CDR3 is TGTGCCTGGAAACCCTTATTCACGGTCGCGGGGGGCTACACCTTC. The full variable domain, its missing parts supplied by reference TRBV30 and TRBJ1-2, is SQTIHQWPATLVQPVGSPLSLECTVEGTSNPNLYWYRQAAGRGLQLLFYSVGIGQISSEVPQNLSASRPQDRQFILSSKKLLLSDSGFYLCAWKPLFTVAGGYTFGSGTRLTVV.